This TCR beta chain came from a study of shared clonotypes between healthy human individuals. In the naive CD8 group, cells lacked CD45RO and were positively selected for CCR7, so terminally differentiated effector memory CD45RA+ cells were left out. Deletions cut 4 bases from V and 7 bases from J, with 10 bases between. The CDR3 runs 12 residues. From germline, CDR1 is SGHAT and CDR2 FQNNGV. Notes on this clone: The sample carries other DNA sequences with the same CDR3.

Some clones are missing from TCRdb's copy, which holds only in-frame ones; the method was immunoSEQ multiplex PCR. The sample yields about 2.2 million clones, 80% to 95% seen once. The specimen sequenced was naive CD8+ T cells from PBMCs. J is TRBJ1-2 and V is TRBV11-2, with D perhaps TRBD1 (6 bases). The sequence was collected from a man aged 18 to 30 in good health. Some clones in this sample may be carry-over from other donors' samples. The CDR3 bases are TGTGCCAGCAGCTCAGGGGTGGGTGGCTACACCTTC. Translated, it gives CASSSGVGGYTF. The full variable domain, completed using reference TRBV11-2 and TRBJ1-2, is EAGVAQSPRYKIIEKRQSVAFWCNPISGHATLYWYQQILGQGPKLLIQFQNNGVVDDSQLPKDRFSAERLKGVDSTLKIQPAKLEDSAVYLCASSSGVGGYTFGSGTRLTVV.